This T cell receptor beta chain was captured by sequencing in a study of blood T cell repertoires in COVID-19. Turning to the study itself: PBMCs, B-cell-depleted T cells, or T cells provided the cDNA or gDNA that made up the material.

Recruitment covered under 25 US areas and drew participants whose ages spanned about 18 to 89 years. Membership in each cohort depended on participant-reported clinical history. Cohort 3 recovered donors had two negative PCRs, clearance, or symptom resolution. Germline trimming cut 8 bases from V and 3 bases from J; bases unmatched to any gene: 5. CDR3 length: 14 amino acids. Germline values: CDR1 SNHLY, CDR2 FYNNEI. Data came from immunoSEQ multiplex PCR; TCRdb stores just in-frame clones and leaves some out. Of roughly 300,000 clones in the sample, over 75% were seen once. Sequencing was done on a sample of PBMCs or T cells enriched from blood (not recorded which). The chain has TRBV2 and TRBJ1-2; 11 positions match TRBD1. The TCR comes from a woman aged 18 to 35 who had recovered from COVID-19. The CDR3: CASGWDRGYYGYTF. In nucleotides, the CDR3 is TGTGCCAGCGGATGGGACAGGGGGTACTATGGCTACACCTTC. The full variable domain, completed using reference TRBV2 and TRBJ1-2, is EPEVTQTPSHQVTQMGQEVILRCVPISNHLYFYWYRQILGQKVEFLVSFYNNEISEKSEIFDDQFSVERPDGSNFTLKIRSTKLEDSAMYFCASGWDRGYYGYTFGSGTRLTVV.